The source of this T cell receptor (beta chain) is a study of cytomegalovirus exposure and HLA in healthy donors. Across the whole study: An earlier analysis found some 120 million unique TCR beta sequences from about 179 million T cells.

Study observations and caveats: A list of about 160 TCR beta chains associated with cytomegalovirus was given. V segments that were indistinguishable, TRBV6-2 and TRBV6-3 among them, were omitted from analysis.

The CDR3 runs 12 residues. Germline lookup yields CDR1 SGDLS and CDR2 YYNGEE. The V end lost 4 bases, the J end lost 11 bases, and 15 bases lay between the germline ends. Use of 60 Vbeta and 13 Jbeta primers characterized the PCR. Data came from immunoSEQ multiplex PCR; TCRdb stores just in-frame clones and leaves some out. The repertoire holds about 110,000 clones, with around 75% as singletons. In regard to this clone: Its antigen is unknown.

This clonotype originated in a man aged 35 to 55 in good health and CMV-seronegative. Material: PBMCs. V gene TRBV9 combines with J gene TRBJ1-2; possible D gene TRBD1, 5 bases. The chain's CDR3 is CASSSTTEPYTF. The DNA for the CDR3 is TGTGCCAGCAGCTCCACGACAGAGCCGTACACCTTC. Based on the CDR3 plus reference TRBV9 and TRBJ1-2, the full variable domain is DSGVTQTPKHLITATGQRVTLRCSPRSGDLSVYWYQQSLDQGLQFLIQYYNGEERAKGNILERFSAQQFPDLHSELNLSSLELGDSALYFCASSSTTEPYTFGSGTRLTVV.